These T cell receptor beta chains were read from a single sample in a study of cytomegalovirus exposure and HLA in healthy donors. Here immunoSEQ multiplex PCR was the method, and the copy in TCRdb shows in-frame clones only, minus some. The sample totals 75,000 to 90,000 clones; its top ten clones hold approximately 1.6%. Sequenced sample: PBMCs. Receptors were obtained from an older woman in good health and CMV-seronegative. CDR3s include the opening cysteine and the closing phenylalanine or tryptophan. Each record gives: V gene, J gene, D gene, CDR3 protein, CDR3 DNA. A D gene is named only where the DNA matches it firmly.

>TRBV28|TRBJ1-3|NA
CASSFTGTGNTIYF
TGTGCCAGCAGTTTTACAGGGACTGGAAACACCATATATTTT
>TRBV21-1|TRBJ2-7|NA
CASSKGQGGDRPYEQYF
TGTGCCAGCAGCAAAGGACAGGGCGGGGACAGGCCCTACGAGCAGTACTTC
>TRBV28|TRBJ2-2|TRBD1
CASSAGQGAGGELFF
TGTGCCAGCAGTGCAGGACAGGGGGCCGGGGGGGAGCTGTTTTTT
>TRBV28|TRBJ2-1|TRBD2
CASSGPGLAYNEQFF
TGTGCCAGCAGTGGCCCCGGACTAGCCTACAATGAGCAGTTCTTC
>TRBV5-1|TRBJ2-7|NA
CASSLGQGGYEQYF
TGCGCCAGCAGCTTGGGACAGGGAGGCTACGAGCAGTACTTC
>TRBV5-6|TRBJ2-3|NA
CASSLDFLATSTDTQYF
TGTGCCAGCAGCTTAGATTTTCTAGCGACTAGCACAGATACGCAGTATTTT
>TRBV7-2|TRBJ1-4|NA
CASSEGGATNEKLFF
TGTGCCAGCAGCGAGGGGGGGGCAACTAATGAAAAACTGTTTTTT
>TRBV10-1|TRBJ1-4|NA
CASSESRGGENEKLFF
TGCGCCAGCAGTGAGTCGAGAGGGGGGGAGAATGAAAAACTGTTTTTT
>TRBV10-3|TRBJ2-5|NA
CAIGGARGRQGGETQYF
TGTGCCATCGGAGGGGCAAGAGGGCGGCAGGGGGGAGAGACCCAGTACTTC
>TRBV6-4|TRBJ2-3|TRBD2
CASSDPAGGHGTDTQYF
TGTGCCAGCAGTGACCCAGCGGGAGGGCATGGCACAGATACGCAGTATTTT
>TRBV27|TRBJ2-7|TRBD1
CASSLTGTGASYEQYF
TGTGCCAGCAGTCTGACCGGGACAGGAGCCTCCTACGAGCAGTACTTC
>TRBV18|TRBJ1-1|TRBD1
CASSPIPGQGAANTEAFF
TGTGCCAGCTCACCGATACCGGGACAGGGGGCGGCGAACACTGAAGCTTTCTTT
>TRBV4-1|TRBJ2-7|TRBD2
CASSQGQGSGRADEQYF
TGCGCCAGCAGCCAGGGCCAGGGGAGCGGGAGGGCCGACGAGCAGTACTTC
>TRBV14|TRBJ1-3|TRBD1
CASSQRTGEARNTIYF
TGTGCCAGCAGCCAAAGGACAGGGGAGGCGAGAAACACCATATATTTT
>TRBV28|TRBJ2-1|TRBD2
CASSSGGVNEQFF
TGTGCCAGCAGTTCCGGGGGGGTGAATGAGCAGTTCTTC
>TRBV18|TRBJ2-5|NA
CASSTLTEETQYF
TGTGCCAGCTCGACCCTGACTGAGGAGACCCAGTACTTC
>TRBV4-1|TRBJ2-2|NA
CASSQHREWDTGELFF
TGCGCCAGCAGCCAACACAGGGAATGGGACACCGGGGAGCTGTTTTTT
>TRBV2|TRBJ2-5|TRBD2
CASSTGGSPETQYF
TGTGCCAGCTCGACGGGAGGATCCCCAGAGACCCAGTACTTC
>TRBV4-1|TRBJ2-1|NA
CASSQDGGFYNEQFF
TGCGCCAGCAGCCAAGATGGGGGCTTCTACAATGAGCAGTTCTTC
>TRBV7-9|TRBJ2-1|TRBD2
CASRRLAGGFNEQFF
TGTGCCAGCAGACGATTAGCGGGAGGGTTCAATGAGCAGTTCTTC
>TRBV25-1|TRBJ1-2|NA
CASSGNPERVGYTF
TGTGCCAGCAGTGGAAACCCCGAACGGGTTGGCTACACCTTC
>TRBV19|TRBJ2-1|NA
CASSILRGGDYLNEQFF
TGTGCCAGTAGTATTTTACGAGGGGGAGACTACCTTAATGAGCAGTTCTTC
>TRBV6-4|TRBJ2-7|NA
CASSDPTGARDYYEQYF
TGTGCCAGCAGTGACCCGACAGGGGCGAGGGACTACTACGAGCAGTACTTC
>TRBV19|TRBJ2-1|NA
CASRRAGREVGNEQFF
TGTGCCAGTAGAAGGGCCGGCAGGGAGGTAGGGAATGAGCAGTTCTTC
>TRBV7-9|TRBJ2-1|TRBD2
CASSFGLVGNNEQFF
TGTGCCAGCAGCTTCGGACTAGTGGGTAACAATGAGCAGTTCTTC